This TCR beta chain appears in the sequencing data of a study of CD8+ T cells in alopecia areata. Only a few counts were recorded for this clone. Its matching antigen is unknown. The listed genes are named as in mouse. Using CD4, CD8alpha, NKG2D, NKG2ACE and other markers, pooled cutaneous lymph node cells were sorted. cDNA prepared by RNA extraction and subsequent reverse transcription served as the template for sequencing. Assay used: immunoSEQ multiplex PCR; TCRdb lists only in-frame clones, some missing. The sample has 200,000 to 300,000 clones, none seen only once. The study's findings and limits: Patients displayed less clarity in TCR sharing than mice, a finding possibly related to HLA.

This receptor was obtained from a C3H/HeJ mouse with alopecia areata. For the strain, the MHC haplotype given is H2-k. The specimen sequenced was CD4+ T cells sorted from a lymph node.

CDR3 residues: CASAGQNYAEQFF. The covered CDR3 bases are TGTGCCAGCGCGGGACAGAACTATGCT. The V call is TRBV13-2, the J call TRBJ2-1; 7 nucleotides agree with TRBD1. Read data end 4 residues before the CDR3 end; the end is taken from the germline J gene. The CDR3 runs 13 residues. The trim removed 6 bases at V and 1 base at J, leaving 1 base unmatched. The V gene's germline CDR1 is NNHNN and CDR2 SYGAGS (reference sequence).